The clone carrying this T cell receptor beta chain was observed a handful of times. Antigen: not known. The sample belongs to a study of T cells after yellow fever vaccination. As for the study in general: Those fractions that held only low numbers of cells were prepared using the SMART-Seq v4 Ultra Low Input RNA kit.

Points from the study as a whole: Booster samples showed a return of most primary-vaccination clones (around 96% CD4, approximately 90% CD8).

Trimming stripped 0 bases from V and 2 bases from J, with 6 bases between. The CDR3 has 15 amino acids. The germline CDR1 and CDR2 sequences are SGHRS and YFSETQ. Template-switching 5'RACE yielded the TCR cDNA; a universal primer site and UMIs were added in the process. TCRdb used MiXCR to reprocess the 5' RACE reads, holding one entry per CDR3 protein. The data show about 240,000 distinct CDR3 sequences, with around 7% seen just once and approximately 0.84% held by the top ten. This clonotype originated in a man aged 25 to 45 who received the YFV17D yellow fever vaccine. This chain joins TRBV5-1 and TRBJ2-6; no clear D. This sample comprised CD4+ T cells sorted from PBMCs, obtained 15 days after the yellow fever booster vaccination. The CDR3: CASSLGRAGANVLTF. CDR3 nucleotides: TGCGCCAGCAGCTTGGGTAGGGCTGGGGCCAACGTCCTGACTTTC.